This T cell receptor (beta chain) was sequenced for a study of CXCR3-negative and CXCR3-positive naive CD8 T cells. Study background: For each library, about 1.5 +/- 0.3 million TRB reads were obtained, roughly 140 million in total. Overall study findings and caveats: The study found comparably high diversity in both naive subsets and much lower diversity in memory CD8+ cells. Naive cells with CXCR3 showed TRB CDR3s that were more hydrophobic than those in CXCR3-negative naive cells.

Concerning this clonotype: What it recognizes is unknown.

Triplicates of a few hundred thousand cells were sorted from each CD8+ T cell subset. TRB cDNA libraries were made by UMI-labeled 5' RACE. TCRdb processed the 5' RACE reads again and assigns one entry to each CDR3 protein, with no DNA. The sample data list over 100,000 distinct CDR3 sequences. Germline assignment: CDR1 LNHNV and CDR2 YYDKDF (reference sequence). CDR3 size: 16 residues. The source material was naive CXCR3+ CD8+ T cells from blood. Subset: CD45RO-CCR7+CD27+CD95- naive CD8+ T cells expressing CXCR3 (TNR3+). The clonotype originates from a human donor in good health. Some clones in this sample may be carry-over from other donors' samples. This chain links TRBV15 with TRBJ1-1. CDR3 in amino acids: CATSNDYYSMNTEAFF.